This T cell receptor (beta chain) comes out of a study of shared clonotypes between healthy human individuals. General study results and limits: Only blood was sampled; tissue repertoires likely differ.

In regard to this clone: Its matching antigen is unknown.

The repertoire was sequenced with immunoSEQ multiplex PCR; TCRdb's copy has only in-frame clones and lacks some. In the table there are 1,500,000 or so clones, around 98.5% of which are singletons. The clonotype was recovered from a man aged 25-40 years in good health. Source material: naive CD4+ T cells sorted from blood. Subset in this sample: CD45RA+ positively selected.

The chain's CDR3 is CASSLAVSSYEQYF. The CDR3 DNA sequence: TGTGCCAGCAGCTTAGCGGTGAGCTCCTACGAGCAGTACTTC. V and J are TRBV7-2 and TRBJ2-7; no firm D call. Germline V gene sequence: CDR1 SGHTA, CDR2 FQGNSA. This CDR3 has 14 residues. Trimming shortened V by 0 bases and J by 0 bases, and 6 bases separated the two germline ends.